Following are 26 T cell receptor beta chains from one sample sequenced in a study of early T cells in non-severe SARS-CoV-2 infection. TCRdb ran MiXCR on the 5' RACE reads and lists one entry per CDR3 protein. The data contain about 52,000 distinct CDR3 sequences, approximately 10% of them singletons. The specimen sequenced was whole blood. These receptors were collected from an adult who was a healthcare worker with PCR-confirmed SARS-CoV-2 infection or an uninfected control (not recorded which).

This clonotype showed up many times. The chain recombines TRBV25-1 with TRBJ2-7; 9 positions agree with TRBD1. The CDR3 runs 11 residues. V was pared by 4 bases and J by 11 bases, with 3 bases of the junction left unmatched. In germline, CDR1 is MGHDK, CDR2 SYGVNS. The DNA for the CDR3 is TGTGCCAGCAGTGGCTGGACAGGGGAGTACTTC. Translating gives CASSGWTGEYF.

The chain has TRBV7-9 and TRBJ2-1; 8 bases fit TRBD1. CDR3 size: 16 residues. V lost 4 bases to trimming and J lost 7 bases; unmatched junction nucleotides: 12. Germline loops: CDR1 SEHNR, CDR2 FQNEAQ (reference sequence). The CDR3 coding sequence is TGTGCCAGCAGCTACACAGGGGGAGCCGCAATAAATGAGCAGTTCTTC. Its translation: CASSYTGGAAINEQFF.

This clonotype occurred many times. V usage is TRBV4-2 and J usage is TRBJ1-6; D not certain. Germline CDR1 LGHNA, CDR2 YNFKEQ. CDR3 length: 18 residues. Trimming cost V 3 bases and J 0 bases, with 15 bases left between them. The CDR3 is CASSHYSASISYNSPLHF. The CDR3 DNA follows: TGTGCCAGCAGCCATTATTCAGCTTCAATCTCCTATAATTCACCCCTCCACTTT.

This clonotype has at least ten counts. The chain links TRBV27 to TRBJ2-5; 7 positions agree with TRBD1. The CDR3 loop spans 12 amino acids. J gave up 10 bases and V 5 bases, and 7 bases lay outside the gene matches. The V gene's germline CDR1 is MNHEY and CDR2 SMNVEV (reference sequence). This CDR3 reads CASSRQGLVQYF. CDR3 nucleotides: TGTGCCAGCAGTCGACAGGGCCTTGTCCAGTACTTC.

The sample holds many counts of this clonotype. The chain combines TRBV12-3 or TRBV12-4 with TRBJ2-5; no reliable D call. Trimming took off 7 bases at V and 2 bases at J, with 20 bases between the two ends. The length of the CDR3 is 16 residues. DNA for the CDR3: TGTGCCAGCAACGAAAACTCGGCCCGGAAGCAAGAGACCCAGTACTTC. Its translation: CASNENSARKQETQYF.

This clonotype was recorded a few times. The chain joins TRBV6-2 or TRBV6-3 to TRBJ1-1; D unclear. Trimming took off 8 bases at V and 1 base at J, with 8 bases between the two ends. The CDR3 has 12 amino acids. Germline assignment: CDR1 MNHEY and CDR2 SVGEGT. In DNA form, the CDR3 reads TGTGCCAGCCGAACGGGGAACACTGAAGCTTTCTTT. Its translation: CASRTGNTEAFF.

This clonotype was counted at least ten times. This chain links TRBV12-3 or TRBV12-4 with TRBJ2-1; no clear D gene. V shed 1 base and J shed 9 bases, with 7 bases lying between them. The CDR3 extends over 12 amino acids. The CDR3 region is CASSLVDLEQFF. CDR3 sequence (DNA): TGTGCCAGCAGTTTAGTGGATCTTGAGCAGTTCTTC.

This clonotype showed up many times. The chain combines TRBV11-3 with TRBJ2-2; 9 positions match TRBD2. V shed 1 base, J shed 3 bases, and the junction held 6 bases outside the gene matches. The CDR3 consists of 17 residues. Germline CDR1 is SGHNT and CDR2 is YENEEA. This CDR3 reads CASSLVAGVSDTGELFF. CDR3 DNA: TGTGCCAGCAGCTTAGTAGCGGGAGTGTCTGACACCGGGGAGCTGTTTTTT.

This clonotype appeared a single time. V is TRBV6-6 and J is TRBJ1-1, with unresolved D. The CDR3 has 13 residues. V lost 11 bases to trimming and J lost 1 base, with 14 bases between them. Germline V CDR1 and CDR2: MNHNY, SVGAGI (reference sequence). Here the CDR3 DNA reads TGTGCCGTCACAAGGGCCGAGAACACTGAAGCTTTCTTT. As protein: CAVTRAENTEAFF.

This clonotype was detected many times. V usage is TRBV21-1 and J usage is TRBJ2-1; TRBD1 is taken as the D call from the table, unchecked against the DNA. TRBV21-1 is reported as a pseudogene. The length of the CDR3 is 16 residues. CDR3 bases: TGTGCCAGCAGCCCCCGCCCCCTGAAAGGGGGGAATGAGCAGTTCTTC. Translation: CASSPRPLKGGNEQFF.

The V and J genes are TRBV15 and TRBJ1-1; 7 bases align to TRBD1. With 2 bases clipped from V and 4 bases from J, the junction kept 10 bases outside the gene matches. Germline V gene data show CDR1 as LNHNV and CDR2 as YYDKDF (reference sequence). The CDR3 spans 16 residues. For the CDR3, the DNA is TGTGCCACCAGCAGACAGACAGGGACCTCCCTCACTGAAGCTTTCTTT. The encoded protein is CATSRQTGTSLTEAFF.

The chain combines TRBV20-1 with TRBJ2-1, with TRBD2 matching 11 bases. The CDR3 has 17 amino acids. V was pared by 3 bases and J by 5 bases, with 12 bases of the junction left unmatched. The germline gives CDR1 DFQATT, CDR2 SNEGSKA (reference sequence). This CDR3 is CSASTVRPGLADNEQFF. CDR3 bases: TGCAGTGCTAGTACCGTACGACCGGGACTAGCGGACAATGAGCAGTTCTTC.

In its sample, this clonotype was seen many times. The chain links TRBV7-2 to TRBJ2-1; 8 bases are a match to TRBD1. This CDR3 has 15 residues. Looked up from germline, CDR1 is SGHTA and CDR2 is FQGNSA. V dropped 5 bases and J dropped 4; count of bases not matched to a gene: 7. The CDR3, as DNA: TGTGCCAGCAGCACCGACAGGGGCCAATACAATGAGCAGTTCTTC. Amino acids: CASSTDRGQYNEQFF. The full variable domain, with the rest looked up from reference TRBV7-2 and TRBJ2-1, is GAGVSQSPSNKVTEKGKDVELRCDPISGHTALYWYRQSLGQGLEFLIYFQGNSAPDKSGLPSDRFSAERTGGSVSTLTIQRTQQEDSAVYLCASSTDRGQYNEQFFGPGTRLTVL.

There are a few counts of this clonotype. This chain connects TRBV12-3 or TRBV12-4 to TRBJ2-1; maybe TRBD1 (6 bases). Trimming took off 6 bases at V and 8 bases at J, with 14 bases between the two ends. This CDR3 contains 13 residues. This chain's CDR3 is CASRYRVSDEQFF. In DNA, the CDR3 is TGTGCCAGCAGATACAGGGTTTCGGATGAGCAGTTCTTC.

The gene calls are TRBV9 and TRBJ2-1, with D perhaps TRBD2 (6 bases). CDR3 length: 13 amino acids. The V gene lost 2 bases and the J gene lost 5 bases, with 8 bases spanning the gap. CDR1 SGDLS and CDR2 YYNGEE come from the germline V gene. The CDR3 protein is CASSVWGDNEQFF. In DNA form, the CDR3 reads TGTGCCAGCAGCGTCTGGGGGGACAATGAGCAGTTCTTC.

Details on this clonotype: A read error is possible here, since a much larger clone lies one base away. The rearrangement joins TRBV25-1 to TRBJ1-5; D not certain. Germline V gene sequence: CDR1 MGHDK, CDR2 SYGVNS. Trimming pared 5 bases from V and 0 bases from J, leaving 5 bases between. The CDR3 covers 13 residues. CDR3 DNA: TGTGCCAGCAGTTTTAATAGCAATCAGCCCCAGCATTTT. This codes for CASSFNSNQPQHF.

CDR3 nucleotide sequence: TGTGCCAGCTCGCCCCCGGGCAGGGAGACCGGGGAGCTGTTTTTT. This encodes CASSPPGRETGELFF. The V and J genes are TRBV18 and TRBJ2-2; D is tentatively TRBD1 or TRBD2 (5 bases each). Germline V gives CDR1 KGHSH, CDR2 LQKENI. V was shortened by 6 bases and J by 5 bases, with 16 bases between the two germline ends. The CDR3 has 15 residues.

This clonotype was counted at least ten times. The gene calls are TRBV11-2 and TRBJ2-1, with D perhaps TRBD2 (7 bases). This CDR3 contains 15 residues. The V gene's germline CDR1 is SGHAT and CDR2 FQNNGV. V lost 1 base and J 4 bases, leaving 11 bases between the germline ends. CDR3 loop: CASSLVRGGYNEQFF. In nucleotides, the CDR3 is TGTGCCAGCAGCTTAGTCAGGGGAGGGTACAATGAGCAGTTCTTC. The whole variable domain, filled in from reference TRBV11-2 and TRBJ2-1, reads EAGVAQSPRYKIIEKRQSVAFWCNPISGHATLYWYQQILGQGPKLLIQFQNNGVVDDSQLPKDRFSAERLKGVDSTLKIQPAKLEDSAVYLCASSLVRGGYNEQFFGPGTRLTVL.

Many counts were recorded for this clonotype. The V gene is TRBV11-2, the J gene TRBJ1-6; D gene uncertain. Germline values: CDR1 SGHAT, CDR2 FQNNGV. This CDR3 has 14 amino acids. Trimming removed 3 bases at V and 11 bases at J, with 14 bases between. CDR3 nucleotide sequence: TGTGCCAGCAGCTTCCGCGGGGTTGGGCCACCCCTCCACTTT. This codes for CASSFRGVGPPLHF.

This clonotype was recorded at least ten times. The rearrangement uses TRBV11-3 and TRBJ2-7; unclear D gene. The CDR3 runs 11 residues. The germline V gene encodes CDR1 SGHNT and CDR2 YENEEA. V gave up 7 bases and J gave up 3 bases, with 7 bases separating them. This CDR3 reads CASTILYEQYF. DNA of the CDR3: TGTGCCAGCACCATTCTCTACGAGCAGTACTTC.

In its sample, this clonotype was seen a few times. The rearrangement joins TRBV5-4 to TRBJ1-1, with TRBD1 as a possible D gene (5 bases). Germline CDR1 and CDR2: SGHNT and YYREEE (reference sequence). CDR3 length equals 14 residues. V shed 1 base and J shed 1 base, with 8 bases lying between them. For the CDR3, the DNA is TGTGCCAGCAGCTTGAGGCAGGGGAACACTGAAGCTTTCTTT. Translated: CASSLRQGNTEAFF.

The chain has TRBV18 and TRBJ1-2, with 8 bases matching TRBD1. Germline loops: CDR1 KGHSH, CDR2 LQKENI. The V segment lost 2 bases and the J segment 4 bases; nucleotides outside the gene matches: 3. The CDR3 is 14 residues long. In DNA form, the CDR3 reads TGTGCCAGCTCACCAATGACAGGGGTCTATGGCTACACCTTC. Protein sequence: CASSPMTGVYGYTF.

This clonotype was picked up many times. The rearrangement uses TRBV7-2 and TRBJ2-3; D call uncertain. This CDR3 has 11 amino acids. Germline CDR1 and CDR2: SGHTA and FQGNSA. Trimming removed 4 bases from V and 6 bases from J, with 5 bases in between. CDR3 protein: CASSSIDTQYF. The CDR3 DNA is TGTGCCAGCAGCTCGATCGATACGCAGTATTTT.

The sample holds many counts of this clonotype. V is TRBV4-2 and J is TRBJ1-5, with 9 positions matching TRBD1. Per germline, CDR1 LGHNA and CDR2 YNFKEQ. After removal of 0 bases from V and 6 bases from J, the junction contained 6 bases not matched to a gene. The CDR3 length is 16 residues. DNA for the CDR3: TGTGCCAGCAGCCAAGATGGGGGACAGGGAGGTCAGCCCCAGCATTTT. This gives the protein CASSQDGGQGGQPQHF.

This clonotype came up a few times. This chain uses TRBV3-1 with TRBJ2-5; D ambiguous. The CDR3 sequence is 13 residues long. Germline CDR1 reads LGHDT; CDR2 reads YNNKEL (reference sequence). The V gene lost 0 bases and the J gene lost 5 bases, with 7 bases spanning the gap. CDR3 protein: CASSQDEEETQYF. DNA for the CDR3: TGTGCCAGCAGCCAAGACGAGGAGGAGACCCAGTACTTC.

Ten or more counts support this clonotype. The V call is TRBV4-3, the J call TRBJ2-3; D is unresolved. The V and J ends lost 1 base and 8 bases respectively, with 10 bases between them. The CDR3 has 13 amino acids. From germline, CDR1 is LGHNA and CDR2 YSLEER. The chain's CDR3 is CASSQASLGTQYF. CDR3 bases: TGCGCCAGCAGCCAAGCTTCGTTGGGTACGCAGTATTTT.